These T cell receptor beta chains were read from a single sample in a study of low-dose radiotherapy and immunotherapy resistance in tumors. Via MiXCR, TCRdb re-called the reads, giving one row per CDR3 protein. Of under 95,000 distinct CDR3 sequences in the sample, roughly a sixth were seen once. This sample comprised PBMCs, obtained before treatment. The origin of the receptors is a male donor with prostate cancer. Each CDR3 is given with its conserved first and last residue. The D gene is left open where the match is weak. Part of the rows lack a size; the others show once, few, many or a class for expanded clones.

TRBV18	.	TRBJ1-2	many	TGTGCCAGCTCACCAGGGACGGACGATGGCTACACCTTC	CASSPGTDDGYTF
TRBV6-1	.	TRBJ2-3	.	TGTGCCAGTACAGGTCCGGGTACGCAGTATTTT	CASTGPGTQYF
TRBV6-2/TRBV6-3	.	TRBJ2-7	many	TGTGCCAGCAGCTCTAGGGGCTCCTACGAGCAGTACTTC	CASSSRGSYEQYF
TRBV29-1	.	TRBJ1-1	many	TGCAGCTCAGAGAGCGAACTGAACACTGAAGCTTTCTTT	CSSESELNTEAFF
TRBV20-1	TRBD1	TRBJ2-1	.	TGCAGTGCAGATTACAGGGGGTACTACAATGAGCAGTTCTTC	CSADYRGYYNEQFF
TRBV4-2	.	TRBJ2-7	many	TGTGCCAGCAGCCCCCGGTTGGGCCCAACTGGCGAGCAGTACTTC	CASSPRLGPTGEQYF
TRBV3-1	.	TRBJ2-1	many	TGTGCCAGCAGCCAATCATGGGGGGAGGCCTACAATGAGCAGTTCTTC	CASSQSWGEAYNEQFF
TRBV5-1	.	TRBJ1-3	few	TGCGCCAGCAGCTTGGGACAGTTCTCTGGAAACACCATATATTTT	CASSLGQFSGNTIYF
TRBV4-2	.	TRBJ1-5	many	TGTGCCAGCAGCCAAGTACAGGGTGTTCAGCCCCAGCATTTT	CASSQVQGVQPQHF
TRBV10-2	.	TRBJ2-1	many	TGCGCCAGCAGTGAGCAGACTAGTAGGTCTACGGTCTTC	CASSEQTSRSTVF
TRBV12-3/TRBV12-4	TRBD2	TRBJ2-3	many	TGTGCCAGCAGTTTGGCGGGGGGATTACTATACGAGCGGTATTTT	CASSLAGGLLYERYF
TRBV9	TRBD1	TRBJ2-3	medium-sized	TGTGCCAGCAGCAGCTGGGACAGGAGCACAGATACGCAGTATTTT	CASSSWDRSTDTQYF
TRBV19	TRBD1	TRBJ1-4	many	TGTGCCAGTCGAGACAGGGGGCGAGAAAAACTGTTTTTT	CASRDRGREKLFF
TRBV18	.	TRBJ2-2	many	TGTGCCAGCTCACCCGACAGGCCGAACACCGGGGAGCTGTTTTTT	CASSPDRPNTGELFF
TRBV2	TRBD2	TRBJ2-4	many	TGTGCCAGCACTCCTGGGACTAGCAAAAACATTCAGTACTTC	CASTPGTSKNIQYF
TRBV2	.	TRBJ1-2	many	TGTGCCAGCGCCCCGTGGGGGGCCCACTATGGCTACACCTTC	CASAPWGAHYGYTF
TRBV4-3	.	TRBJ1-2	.	TGCGCCAGCAGCCAAGATTCCGGGACCTATGGCTACACCTTC	CASSQDSGTYGYTF
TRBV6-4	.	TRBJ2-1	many	TGTGCCAGCAGTGCGGGGGACTCCCACAATGAGCAGTTCTTC	CASSAGDSHNEQFF
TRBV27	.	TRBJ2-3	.	TGTGCCAGCAGTATGGTTCAGGGTACTGATACGCAGTATTTT	CASSMVQGTDTQYF
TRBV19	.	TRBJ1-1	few	TGTGCCAGTAGTTCCGGGGCCTACGACAAAGCTTTCTTT	CASSSGAYDKAFF
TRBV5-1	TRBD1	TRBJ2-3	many	TGCGCCAGCACTCCGGGACAGGGGACAGATACGCAGTATTTT	CASTPGQGTDTQYF
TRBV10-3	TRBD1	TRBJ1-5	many	TGTGCCATCAGTCCCACAGACCTCGACAGGGTAGGTCAGCCCCAGCATTTT	CAISPTDLDRVGQPQHF
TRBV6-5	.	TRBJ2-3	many	TGTGCCAGCACCCCAGGGGCCAAGGGGCCAGATACGCAGTATTTT	CASTPGAKGPDTQYF
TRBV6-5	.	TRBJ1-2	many	TGTGCCAGCAGCCCAGACAGCAGCTATGGCTACACCTTC	CASSPDSSYGYTF
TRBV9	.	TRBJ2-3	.	TGTGCCAGCAGCGTAGACGTCGTCAGGGCTGAGGATACGCAGTATTTT	CASSVDVVRAEDTQYF
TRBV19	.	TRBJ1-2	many	TGTGCCAGTAGTATTCATACTCCAGTGCTGGGAGGAGGCTACACCTTC	CASSIHTPVLGGGYTF
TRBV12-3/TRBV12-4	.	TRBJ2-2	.	.	CASSFEPGLGDTGELFFFFF
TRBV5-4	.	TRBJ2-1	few	TGTGCCAGCAGCTTGGGAACTCGGGACTACAATGAGCAGTTCTTC	CASSLGTRDYNEQFF
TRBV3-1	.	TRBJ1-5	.	TGTGCCAGCAGCCTGACAGAGAGCAATCAGCCCCAGCATTTT	CASSLTESNQPQHF
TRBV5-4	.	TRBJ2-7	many	TGTGCCAGCAGCCGGGGCGGGGGCCCCTACGAGCAGTACTTC	CASSRGGGPYEQYF
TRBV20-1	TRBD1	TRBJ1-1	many	TGCAGTGCTAGAGTAGGACAGGGGAAAGGGGCTTTCTTT	CSARVGQGKGAFF
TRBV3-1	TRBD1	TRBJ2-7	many	TGTGCCAGCAGCCAAGATCTGAGGACAGGGGACTACGAGCAGTACTTC	CASSQDLRTGDYEQYF
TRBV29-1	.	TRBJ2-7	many	TGCAGCGTCAAGACTTCGGGTGAGCAGTACTTC	CSVKTSGEQYF
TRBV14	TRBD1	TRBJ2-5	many	TGTGCCAGCAGCTTTTGGACCGGGACAGGGGAAGAGACCCAGTACTTC	CASSFWTGTGEETQYF
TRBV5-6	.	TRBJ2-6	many	TGTGCCAGCAGCTCGGACACCTCTGGGGCCAACGTCCTGACTTTC	CASSSDTSGANVLTF
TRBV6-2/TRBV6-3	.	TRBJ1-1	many	TGTGCCACCCGACGGGGGGGGCGCATGAACACTGAAGCTTTCTTT	CATRRGGRMNTEAFF
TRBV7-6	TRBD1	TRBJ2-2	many	TGTGCCAGCAGCCGACAGGGGCCGAACACCGGGGAGCTGTTTTTT	CASSRQGPNTGELFF
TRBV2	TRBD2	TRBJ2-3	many	TGTGCCAGCAGCTCGGAGGGGAGGGGCGATACGCAGTATTTT	CASSSEGRGDTQYF
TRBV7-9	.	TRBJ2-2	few	TGTGCCAGCAGCTTAATGGGGAGCGGCCGGGGCACCGGGGAGCTGTTTTTT	CASSLMGSGRGTGELFF
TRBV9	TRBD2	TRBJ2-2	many	TGTGCCAGCACCCGTCGGGGGGGCACCGGGGAGCTGTTTTTT	CASTRRGGTGELFF
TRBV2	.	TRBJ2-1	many	TGTGCGAGCATGCGGGGTTTTAGCTCCTACAATGAGCAGTTCTTC	CASMRGFSSYNEQFF
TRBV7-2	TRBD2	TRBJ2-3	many	TGTGCCAGCAGCTTAGTAGTATCAGCGGGACGGCTGTATTTT	CASSLVVSAGRLYF
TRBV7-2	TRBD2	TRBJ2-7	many	TGTGCCAGCAGTGTAATGGGACTAGCGGGGGAGGTGCAGTACTTC	CASSVMGLAGEVQYF
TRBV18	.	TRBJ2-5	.	TGTGCCAGCGCCGGGCAGCCCCAAGAGACCCAGTACTTC	CASAGQPQETQYF
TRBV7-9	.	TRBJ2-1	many	TGTGCCAGCAGCTTTAAACGTGATGAGCAGTTCTTC	CASSFKRDEQFF
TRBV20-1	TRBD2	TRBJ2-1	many	TGCAGTGCATTACTAGCGGGGGCAAATGAGCAGTTCTTC	CSALLAGANEQFF
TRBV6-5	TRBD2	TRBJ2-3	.	TGTGCCAGCAGTTTTGGCGGGGGGAGCACAGATACGCAGTATTTT	CASSFGGGSTDTQYF
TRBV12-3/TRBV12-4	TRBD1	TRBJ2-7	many	TGTGCCAGCAGTAAGGGGACAGGGGGTTACGAGCAGTACTTC	CASSKGTGGYEQYF
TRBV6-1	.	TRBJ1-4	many	TGTGCCAGCAGTGAGACGTCGGGGCGTACTAATGAAAAACTGTTTTTT	CASSETSGRTNEKLFF
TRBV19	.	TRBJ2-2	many	TGTGCCACGAGGCAGGGGCAAGGTACCGGGGAGCTGTTTTTT	CATRQGQGTGELFF
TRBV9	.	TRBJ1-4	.	TGTGCCAGCAGCGTAGACGTATCTGAAGGAGAGCTGTTTTTT	CASSVDVSEGELFF
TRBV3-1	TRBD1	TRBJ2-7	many	TGTGCCAGCAGTTACAGGGGCGAGCAGTACTTC	CASSYRGEQYF
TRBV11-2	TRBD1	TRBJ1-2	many	TGTGCCAGCAGCCCGATTCGCTCCACAATCAGGGGGCTAATCTATGGCTACACCTTC	CASSPIRSTIRGLIYGYTF
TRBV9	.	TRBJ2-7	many	TGTGCCAGCAGCGTAGGAGATATCTCCTACGAGCAGTACTTC	CASSVGDISYEQYF
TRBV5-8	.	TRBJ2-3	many	TGTGCCAGCAGCTTGTTCCCGGACACAGATACGCAGTATTTT	CASSLFPDTDTQYF
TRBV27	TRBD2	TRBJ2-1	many	TGTGCCAGCAGTTTAGTCTACCTGGCTAGCGGGGGGGGTGAGCAGTTCTTC	CASSLVYLASGGGEQFF
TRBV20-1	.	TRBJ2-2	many	TGCAGTGCTAGTCCGTATAACACCGGGGAGCTGTTTTTT	CSASPYNTGELFF
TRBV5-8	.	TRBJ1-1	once	TGTGCCAGCAGCTTGCGTCGATCTGAAGCTTTCTTT	CASSLRRSEAFF
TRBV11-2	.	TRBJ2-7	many	TGTGCCAGCAGCTTGGGAGGTACGGGGGAGCAGTACTTC	CASSLGGTGEQYF